Listed below are T cell receptor beta chains from one sample, sequenced in a study of memory CD4+ T cells and cytomegalovirus serostatus. Measured with immunoSEQ multiplex PCR; TCRdb has only the in-frame clones, and not every one. The sample records around 62,000 clones, 76% being singletons. Sequencing was done on a sample of memory CD4+ T cells from blood. The receptors here all came from an adult in good health and CMV-seropositive. Both conserved end residues are part of each CDR3. D genes are given only for firm matches. Expanded clones get a size class; other rows say once, few or many, or leave the size out.

clone size: -; D gene: -; V gene: TRBV9; J gene: TRBJ1-4; CDR3 length: 14; CDR3 DNA: TGTGCCAGCAGCCCGAGGAACGGTAATGAAAAACTGTTTTTT; CDR3 protein: CASSPRNGNEKLFF
clone size: -; D gene: -; V gene: TRBV11-2; J gene: TRBJ2-7; CDR3 length: 14; CDR3 DNA: TGTGCCAGCAGCTTAGTTAGGCAGCCCTACGAGCAGTACTTC; CDR3 protein: CASSLVRQPYEQYF
clone size: -; D gene: -; V gene: TRBV7-9; J gene: TRBJ1-2; CDR3 length: 15; CDR3 DNA: TGTGCCAGCAGCCATGAGGTGGGAGCTAACTATGGCTACACCTTC; CDR3 protein: CASSHEVGANYGYTF
clone size: few; D gene: -; V gene: TRBV5-4; J gene: TRBJ1-5; CDR3 length: 17; CDR3 DNA: TGTGCCAGCAGCCCCCCTACCAACGATCCCGACAATCAGCCCCAGCATTTT; CDR3 protein: CASSPPTNDPDNQPQHF
clone size: -; D gene: TRBD1; V gene: TRBV30; J gene: TRBJ1-2; CDR3 length: 15; CDR3 DNA: TGTGCCTGGGAGACCGGGACAGGTCGGAACTATGGCTACACCTTC; CDR3 protein: CAWETGTGRNYGYTF
clone size: -; D gene: -; V gene: TRBV27; J gene: TRBJ1-1; CDR3 length: 14; CDR3 DNA: TGTGCCAGCAGTTTAGGGGGGGGCAGAACTGAAGCTTTCTTT; CDR3 protein: CASSLGGGRTEAFF
clone size: -; D gene: TRBD1; V gene: TRBV5-6; J gene: TRBJ2-7; CDR3 length: 13; CDR3 DNA: TGTGCCAGCAGCGGTCGACAGGGTCCAGGGCAGTACTTC; CDR3 protein: CASSGRQGPGQYF
clone size: -; D gene: TRBD1; V gene: TRBV7-2; J gene: TRBJ2-5; CDR3 length: 14; CDR3 DNA: TGTGCCAGCGGATCAGACAGGGGGCTAGAGACCCAGTACTTC; CDR3 protein: CASGSDRGLETQYF
clone size: -; D gene: -; V gene: TRBV6-5; J gene: TRBJ1-2; CDR3 length: 13; CDR3 DNA: TGTGCCAGCAGTTACGCAGGGGAAGATGGCTACACCTTC; CDR3 protein: CASSYAGEDGYTF
clone size: few; D gene: -; V gene: TRBV19; J gene: TRBJ2-1; CDR3 length: 15; CDR3 DNA: TGTGCCAGTCAATTGGGGGCAGGGGTATATAGTGAGCAGTTCTTC; CDR3 protein: CASQLGAGVYSEQFF
clone size: -; D gene: -; V gene: TRBV19; J gene: TRBJ1-2; CDR3 length: 14; CDR3 DNA: TGTGCCAGTAGTGCCTACAGGGACTCCTATGGCTACACCTTC; CDR3 protein: CASSAYRDSYGYTF
clone size: -; D gene: TRBD1; V gene: TRBV6-6; J gene: TRBJ1-2; CDR3 length: 14; CDR3 DNA: TGTGCCAGCAGTTTGGGACAGGGACTCTATGGCTACACCTTC; CDR3 protein: CASSLGQGLYGYTF
clone size: few; D gene: -; V gene: TRBV18; J gene: TRBJ1-5; CDR3 length: 15; CDR3 DNA: TGTGCCAGCTCACCCTCCGGGAGTAGCAATCAGCCCCAGCATTTT; CDR3 protein: CASSPSGSSNQPQHF
clone size: -; D gene: TRBD1; V gene: TRBV2; J gene: TRBJ1-2; CDR3 length: 14; CDR3 DNA: TGTGCCAGCAGTCGGGACAGGGGAATCTATGGCTACACCTTC; CDR3 protein: CASSRDRGIYGYTF
clone size: -; D gene: -; V gene: TRBV10-3; J gene: TRBJ1-3; CDR3 length: 14; CDR3 DNA: TGTGCCATCAGCGACAGTCGCTCTGGAAACACCATATATTTT; CDR3 protein: CAISDSRSGNTIYF
clone size: -; D gene: -; V gene: TRBV30; J gene: TRBJ2-2; CDR3 length: 13; CDR3 DNA: TGTGCCTGGAGTGTGTTGGGCACCGGGGAGCTGTTTTTT; CDR3 protein: CAWSVLGTGELFF
clone size: -; D gene: -; V gene: TRBV27; J gene: TRBJ1-3; CDR3 length: 15; CDR3 DNA: TGTGCCAGCAGTCCACAACCTCGGGTTGGGGACACCATATATTTT; CDR3 protein: CASSPQPRVGDTIYF
clone size: -; D gene: -; V gene: TRBV20-1; J gene: TRBJ2-7; CDR3 length: 11; CDR3 DNA: TGCAGTGCTAGTCCCTACTACGAGCAGTACTTC; CDR3 protein: CSASPYYEQYF
clone size: -; D gene: TRBD1; V gene: TRBV5-1; J gene: TRBJ2-2; CDR3 length: 15; CDR3 DNA: TGCGCCAGCAGCGGCGGGACAGGAGACGCCGGGGAGCTGTTTTTT; CDR3 protein: CASSGGTGDAGELFF
clone size: few; D gene: -; V gene: TRBV10-3; J gene: TRBJ1-2; CDR3 length: 14; CDR3 DNA: TGTGCCATCAGTGAGGACAGAGAGTACTATGGCTACACCTTC; CDR3 protein: CAISEDREYYGYTF
clone size: -; D gene: -; V gene: TRBV9; J gene: TRBJ2-5; CDR3 length: 14; CDR3 DNA: TGTGCCAGCAGCGCCTCTGGGGGCCATGAGACCCAGTACTTC; CDR3 protein: CASSASGGHETQYF
clone size: -; D gene: TRBD1; V gene: TRBV4-3; J gene: TRBJ2-4; CDR3 length: 14; CDR3 DNA: TGCGCCAGCAGCCCAGAGGACAGGGGCAACATTCAGTACTTC; CDR3 protein: CASSPEDRGNIQYF
clone size: -; D gene: TRBD2; V gene: TRBV4-2; J gene: TRBJ2-1; CDR3 length: 13; CDR3 DNA: TGTGCCAGCAGCCTCCCTGCGGGGGGTGAGCAGTTCTTC; CDR3 protein: CASSLPAGGEQFF
clone size: -; D gene: TRBD1; V gene: TRBV9; J gene: TRBJ2-5; CDR3 length: 15; CDR3 DNA: TGTGCCAGCAGCGTGGGCGACAGGGAAAAAGAGACCCAGTACTTC; CDR3 protein: CASSVGDREKETQYF
clone size: -; D gene: -; V gene: TRBV15; J gene: TRBJ2-7; CDR3 length: 13; CDR3 DNA: TGTGCCACCAGCAGAGATCCATCTTACGAGCAGTACTTC; CDR3 protein: CATSRDPSYEQYF
clone size: -; D gene: -; V gene: TRBV9; J gene: TRBJ1-3; CDR3 length: 16; CDR3 DNA: TGTGCCAGCAGCCCCGACCTGGACAGTTCTGGAAACACCATATATTTT; CDR3 protein: CASSPDLDSSGNTIYF
clone size: -; D gene: TRBD1; V gene: TRBV7-9; J gene: TRBJ1-1; CDR3 length: 13; CDR3 DNA: TGTGCCAGCAGCAACAGGGGAGGGAGGAAAGCTTTCTTT; CDR3 protein: CASSNRGGRKAFF
clone size: -; D gene: TRBD2; V gene: TRBV7-2; J gene: TRBJ2-2; CDR3 length: 16; CDR3 DNA: TGTGCCAGCAGCTTAGGTAGCGGGAGGGCCACCGGGGAGCTGTTTTTT; CDR3 protein: CASSLGSGRATGELFF
clone size: -; D gene: TRBD2; V gene: TRBV4-2; J gene: TRBJ2-7; CDR3 length: 17; CDR3 DNA: TGTGCCAGCAGCCAAGAAGGCCTGGGGGGGAACTCCTACGAGCAGTACTTC; CDR3 protein: CASSQEGLGGNSYEQYF
clone size: -; D gene: -; V gene: TRBV28; J gene: TRBJ2-7; CDR3 length: 14; CDR3 DNA: TGTGCCAGCAGTTCCTTCAGGGTCAGCTACGAGCAGTACTTC; CDR3 protein: CASSSFRVSYEQYF
clone size: -; D gene: -; V gene: TRBV5-4; J gene: TRBJ2-7; CDR3 length: 14; CDR3 DNA: TGTGCCAGCAGCTTCGGGACGGTAGCCTACGAGCAGTACTTC; CDR3 protein: CASSFGTVAYEQYF
clone size: -; D gene: TRBD1; V gene: TRBV4-1; J gene: TRBJ1-1; CDR3 length: 16; CDR3 DNA: TGCGCCAGCAGCCAAACCACAGACAGGGGAAACACTGAAGCTTTCTTT; CDR3 protein: CASSQTTDRGNTEAFF
clone size: once; D gene: -; V gene: TRBV10-1; J gene: TRBJ2-2; CDR3 length: 14; CDR3 DNA: TGCGCCAGCAGTTTGAGCTACAACACCGGGGAGCTGTTTTTT; CDR3 protein: CASSLSYNTGELFF
clone size: -; D gene: -; V gene: TRBV7-2; J gene: TRBJ1-1; CDR3 length: 16; CDR3 DNA: TGTGCCAGCAGCAATAGAGGGTTTGTCGGAAATGCTGAAGCTTTCTTT; CDR3 protein: CASSNRGFVGNAEAFF
clone size: -; D gene: TRBD2; V gene: TRBV7-3; J gene: TRBJ2-1; CDR3 length: 15; CDR3 DNA: TGTGCCAGCGGGCCTAGCGGGAACTCCTACAATGAGCAGTTCTTC; CDR3 protein: CASGPSGNSYNEQFF
clone size: -; D gene: -; V gene: TRBV30; J gene: TRBJ1-1; CDR3 length: 13; CDR3 DNA: TGTGCCGGGTCTGGCGGGGATGGTACTGAAGCTTTCTTT; CDR3 protein: CAGSGGDGTEAFF
clone size: -; D gene: -; V gene: TRBV5-1; J gene: TRBJ2-5; CDR3 length: 15; CDR3 DNA: TGCGCCAGCAGCTTGAGGGGGAGCGGGCAAGAGACCCAGTACTTC; CDR3 protein: CASSLRGSGQETQYF
clone size: -; D gene: TRBD2; V gene: TRBV4-3; J gene: TRBJ2-1; CDR3 length: 17; CDR3 DNA: TGCGCCAGCAGCCGAGAGATATCTAGCGGGAGATACAATGAGCAGTTCTTC; CDR3 protein: CASSREISSGRYNEQFF
clone size: -; D gene: -; V gene: TRBV7-9; J gene: TRBJ1-2; CDR3 length: 11; CDR3 DNA: TGTGCCAGCAGCTTTAGGGAAGGCTACACCTTC; CDR3 protein: CASSFREGYTF
clone size: -; D gene: -; V gene: TRBV6-1; J gene: TRBJ1-5; CDR3 length: 14; CDR3 DNA: TGTGCCAGCAGTGTGCAGGGAAACAATCAGCCCCAGCATTTT; CDR3 protein: CASSVQGNNQPQHF
clone size: few; D gene: TRBD1; V gene: TRBV19; J gene: TRBJ1-2; CDR3 length: 17; CDR3 DNA: TGTGCCAGTAGACCAACCGGGACAGGCGATCCTAACTATGGCTACACCTTC; CDR3 protein: CASRPTGTGDPNYGYTF
clone size: -; D gene: -; V gene: TRBV7-9; J gene: TRBJ1-1; CDR3 length: 15; CDR3 DNA: TGTGCCAGCAGACCTACGACACAGTTGAACACTGAAGCTTTCTTT; CDR3 protein: CASRPTTQLNTEAFF
clone size: few; D gene: -; V gene: TRBV18; J gene: TRBJ1-3; CDR3 length: 15; CDR3 DNA: TGTGCCAGCTCACCAGTACAGAACTCTGGAAACACCATATATTTT; CDR3 protein: CASSPVQNSGNTIYF
clone size: -; D gene: TRBD1; V gene: TRBV5-6; J gene: TRBJ1-2; CDR3 length: 13; CDR3 DNA: TGTGCCAGCAGTCGGACAGGGGCCTATGGCTACACCTTC; CDR3 protein: CASSRTGAYGYTF
clone size: -; D gene: -; V gene: TRBV5-6; J gene: TRBJ1-2; CDR3 length: 15; CDR3 DNA: TGTGCCAGCAGCTTGACATGGCTATCGACATATGGCTACACCTTC; CDR3 protein: CASSLTWLSTYGYTF
clone size: -; D gene: -; V gene: TRBV2; J gene: TRBJ1-1; CDR3 length: 14; CDR3 DNA: TGTGCCAGCCAAGGACAGAGAATGAACACTGAAGCTTTCTTT; CDR3 protein: CASQGQRMNTEAFF
clone size: -; D gene: TRBD2; V gene: TRBV4-1; J gene: TRBJ2-3; CDR3 length: 17; CDR3 DNA: TGCGCCAGCAGCGTTCGAACTAGCGGGGGGGCCGGTGATACGCAGTATTTT; CDR3 protein: CASSVRTSGGAGDTQYF
clone size: few; D gene: -; V gene: TRBV30; J gene: TRBJ1-1; CDR3 length: 12; CDR3 DNA: TGTGCCTGGGCGGTGGGGCCCGTTGAAGCTTTCTTT; CDR3 protein: CAWAVGPVEAFF
clone size: -; D gene: TRBD1; V gene: TRBV30; J gene: TRBJ1-5; CDR3 length: 18; CDR3 DNA: TGTGCCTGGAGTTTCCGGGACAGGGGGAAATCTAGCAATCAGCCCCAGCATTTT; CDR3 protein: CAWSFRDRGKSSNQPQHF
clone size: -; D gene: TRBD1; V gene: TRBV2; J gene: TRBJ1-2; CDR3 length: 14; CDR3 DNA: TGTGCCAGCAGGACAGGGGGCTCAAACTATGGCTACACCTTC; CDR3 protein: CASRTGGSNYGYTF
clone size: -; D gene: TRBD1; V gene: TRBV7-9; J gene: TRBJ2-1; CDR3 length: 16; CDR3 DNA: TGTGCCAGCAGTCGTACCGGGACAGGGACTTACAATGAGCAGTTCTTC; CDR3 protein: CASSRTGTGTYNEQFF
clone size: -; D gene: TRBD2; V gene: TRBV4-2; J gene: TRBJ2-7; CDR3 length: 13; CDR3 DNA: TGTGCCAGCAGCCTAGCGGGGTCGCGCGAGCAGTACTTC; CDR3 protein: CASSLAGSREQYF
clone size: -; D gene: -; V gene: TRBV12-5; J gene: TRBJ2-3; CDR3 length: 12; CDR3 DNA: TGTGCTAGTGGGACAGCCACAGATACGCAGTATTTT; CDR3 protein: CASGTATDTQYF
clone size: -; D gene: -; V gene: TRBV5-4; J gene: TRBJ2-1; CDR3 length: 15; CDR3 DNA: TGTGCCAGCAGCTTGGATAGCGCCTCCTACAATGAGCAGTTCTTC; CDR3 protein: CASSLDSASYNEQFF
clone size: -; D gene: TRBD2; V gene: TRBV5-1; J gene: TRBJ2-5; CDR3 length: 17; CDR3 DNA: TGCGCCAGCAGCTTTACCGCGCGGGGGGGGATTCAAGAGACCCAGTACTTC; CDR3 protein: CASSFTARGGIQETQYF
clone size: -; D gene: -; V gene: TRBV19; J gene: TRBJ2-7; CDR3 length: 13; CDR3 DNA: TGTGCCAGTAGTATCGGGCCCGAGGAGAGGCAGTACTTC; CDR3 protein: CASSIGPEERQYF
clone size: -; D gene: -; V gene: TRBV4-1; J gene: TRBJ1-4; CDR3 length: 14; CDR3 DNA: TGCGCCAGCAGCCAAGGGGTTTTGAATGAAAAACTGTTTTTT; CDR3 protein: CASSQGVLNEKLFF